This T cell receptor beta chain emerged from a study of T cells in Graves' hyperthyroidism and ophthalmopathy. Whole-study context: Specimen type is peripheral blood, collected at initial diagnosis prior to any treatment.

What was amplified from RNA transcripts were TCR beta CDR3 regions. When the TCR CDR3 underwent first-round RT-PCR, the HTBI primer set was used. One entry per CDR3 protein, called by TCRdb with MiXCR from the multiplex PCR reads. The data show around 340,000 distinct CDR3 sequences, with roughly 18% seen just once and roughly 16% held by the top ten. Germline values: CDR1 DFQATT, CDR2 SNEGSKA (reference sequence). This CDR3 has 13 amino acids. In this sample, this clonotype turned up many times. Among ophthalmopathy patients, the Clinical Activity Score reached at least 3, the NOSPECS grade reached at least 4, and duration remained under 3 months.

The chain links TRBV20-1 to TRBJ2-6; D unresolved. Sequences were obtained from blood. The sequence was collected from a woman in her thirties or forties with Graves' ophthalmopathy. The DNA for the CDR3 is TGCGCCACCCTTGCCTCTGGGGCCAACGTCCTGACTTTC. This sequence encodes CATLASGANVLTF.